The clone carrying this TCR beta chain appeared a single time. Repertoires were generated with immunoSEQ multiplex PCR, while TCRdb's copy carries only in-frame clones and drops some. The table lists tens of thousands of clones, around 90% of them singletons. CDR1 and CDR2 from the germline V gene are LNHDA and SQIVND (reference sequence). The CDR3 extends over 14 amino acids. The trim removed 10 bases at V and 4 bases at J, leaving 9 bases unmatched. This sample is drawn from a study of OX40 agonist ivuxolimab in advanced cancers. The TCR sequence derives from an adult with an advanced solid tumor such as melanoma, head and neck, liver or kidney cancer. This sample comprised CD4+ or CD8+ T cells sorted from blood, obtained in a trial of the OX40 agonist ivuxolimab. The chain joins TRBV19 to TRBJ2-2; TRBD1 matches 7 bases. Written as DNA, the CDR3 is TGTGCCACCCAGAAGGGGGCACGCACCGGGGAGCTGTTTTTT. It is translated as CATQKGARTGELFF.